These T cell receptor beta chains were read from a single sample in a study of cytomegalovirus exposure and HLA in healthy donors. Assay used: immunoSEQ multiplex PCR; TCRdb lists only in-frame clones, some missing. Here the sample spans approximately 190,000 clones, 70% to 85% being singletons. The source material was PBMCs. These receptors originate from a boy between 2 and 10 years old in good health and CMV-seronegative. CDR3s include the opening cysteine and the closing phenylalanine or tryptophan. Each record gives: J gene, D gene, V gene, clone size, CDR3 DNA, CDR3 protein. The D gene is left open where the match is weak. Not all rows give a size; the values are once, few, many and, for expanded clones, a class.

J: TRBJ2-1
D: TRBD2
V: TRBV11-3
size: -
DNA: TGTGCCAGCAGCCGGGGGGGCAATATGGAGCAGTTCTTC
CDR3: CASSRGGNMEQFF

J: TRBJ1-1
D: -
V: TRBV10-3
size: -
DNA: TGTGCCATCAGTTCGTTGGACAGACGACTAGAAGCTTTCTTT
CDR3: CAISSLDRRLEAFF

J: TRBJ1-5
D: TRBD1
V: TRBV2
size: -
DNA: TGTGCCAGCAATATACAGGGGGGGCTTCAGCCCCAGCATTTT
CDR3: CASNIQGGLQPQHF

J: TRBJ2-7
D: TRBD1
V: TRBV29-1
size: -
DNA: TGCAGCGTTGTGGGTGCCGGGACAGGTTTCTACGAGCAGTACTTC
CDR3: CSVVGAGTGFYEQYF

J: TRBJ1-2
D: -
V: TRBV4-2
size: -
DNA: TGTGCCAGCAGCCAAGGCCTGGAGAGCTATGGCTACACCTTC
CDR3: CASSQGLESYGYTF

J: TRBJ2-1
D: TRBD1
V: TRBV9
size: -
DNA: TGTGCCAGCAGCGTAGGGGACAGGGGGGATGAGCAGTTCTTC
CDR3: CASSVGDRGDEQFF

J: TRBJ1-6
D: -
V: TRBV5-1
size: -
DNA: TGCGCCAGCAGCATAGGACAGCTCCCTAATTCACCCCTCCACTTT
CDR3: CASSIGQLPNSPLHF

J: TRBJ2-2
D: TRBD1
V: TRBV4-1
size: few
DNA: TGCGCCAGCAGCAGGGGGGACAGGGGTTACACCGGGGAGCTGTTTTTT
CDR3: CASSRGDRGYTGELFF

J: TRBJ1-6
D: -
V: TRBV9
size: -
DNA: TGTGCCAGCAGCGTAGGGTCGCAGGGCTCTTCACCCCTCCACTTT
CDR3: CASSVGSQGSSPLHF

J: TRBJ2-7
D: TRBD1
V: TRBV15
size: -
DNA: TGTGCCACCAGCAGAGTCACGGCAGGGGGCTTGGACGAGCAGTACTTC
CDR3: CATSRVTAGGLDEQYF

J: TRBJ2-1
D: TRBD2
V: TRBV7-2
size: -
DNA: TGTGCCAGCAGGACCGGGACTAGTTCCGATGAGCAGTTCTTC
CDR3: CASRTGTSSDEQFF

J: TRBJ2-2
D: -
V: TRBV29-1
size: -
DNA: TGCAGCGTTGAACTATCAGGGGCTGGGGAGCTGTTTTTT
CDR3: CSVELSGAGELFF

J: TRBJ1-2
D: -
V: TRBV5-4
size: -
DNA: TGTGCCAGCAGCTTGGGGCAGGTATTTCTGGATGGCTACACCTTC
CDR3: CASSLGQVFLDGYTF

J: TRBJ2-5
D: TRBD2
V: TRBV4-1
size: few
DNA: TGCGCCAGCAGCCAAGAGGGTTGGGGCGGGGGGGATCAAGAGACCCAGTACTTC
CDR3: CASSQEGWGGGDQETQYF

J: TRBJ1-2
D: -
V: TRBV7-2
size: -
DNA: TGTGCCAGCAGCTCCCTGGGGGGGTCCGCGGGCTACACCTTC
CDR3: CASSSLGGSAGYTF

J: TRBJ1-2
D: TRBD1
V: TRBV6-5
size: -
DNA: TGTGCCAGCTCGAGGGACAGGGGATACGGCTACACCTTC
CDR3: CASSRDRGYGYTF

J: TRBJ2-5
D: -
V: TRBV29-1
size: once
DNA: TGCAGCGTTAGTTATCTACAAGAGACCCAGTACTTC
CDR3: CSVSYLQETQYF

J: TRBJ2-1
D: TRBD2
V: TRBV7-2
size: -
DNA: TGTGCCAGCAGCTTCAGACATAGCGGGGGCCCCGCCAATGAGCAGTTCTTC
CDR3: CASSFRHSGGPANEQFF

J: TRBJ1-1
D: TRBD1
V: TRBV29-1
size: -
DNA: TGCAGCGTCTTTTGGACAGGGGACACTGAAGCTTTCTTT
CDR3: CSVFWTGDTEAFF

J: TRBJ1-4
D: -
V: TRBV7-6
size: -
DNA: TGTGCCAGCAGCCTGGGCCCTAATGAAAAACTGTTTTTT
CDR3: CASSLGPNEKLFF

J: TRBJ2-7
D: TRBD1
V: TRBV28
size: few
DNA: TGTGCCAGCAGTTTTCTCTCACAGGGGGGCTCCTACGAGCAGTACTTC
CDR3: CASSFLSQGGSYEQYF

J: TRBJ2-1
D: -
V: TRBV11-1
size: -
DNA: TGTGCCAGCAGCTTAAGGGGCCCACCAGGCAATGAGCAGTTCTTC
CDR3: CASSLRGPPGNEQFF

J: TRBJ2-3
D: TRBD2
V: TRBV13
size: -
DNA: TGTGCCAGCAGCCGACGGCGAGGGGTTAGCGGGGGTCCAAAATCCCCTAGCACAGATACGCAGTATTTT
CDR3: CASSRRRGVSGGPKSPSTDTQYF

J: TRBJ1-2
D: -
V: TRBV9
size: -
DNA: TGTGCCAGCAGCGTGAGTGGGCGCTCTAACTATGGCTACACCTTC
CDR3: CASSVSGRSNYGYTF

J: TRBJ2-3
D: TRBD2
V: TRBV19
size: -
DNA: TGTGCCAGTAGTATAAACTCCCCTAGCGGGATTGCAAGTAGAGATACGCAGTATTTT
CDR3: CASSINSPSGIASRDTQYF

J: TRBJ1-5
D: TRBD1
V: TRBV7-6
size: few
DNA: TGTGCCAGCAGCCTAGGGACAGGTAGCAATCAGCCCCAGCATTTT
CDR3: CASSLGTGSNQPQHF

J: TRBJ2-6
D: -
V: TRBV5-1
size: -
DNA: TGCGCCAGCAGCCGAGGGGGCTCTGGGGCCAACGTCCTGACTTTC
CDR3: CASSRGGSGANVLTF

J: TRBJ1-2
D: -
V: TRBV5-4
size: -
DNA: TGTGCCAGCAGCTATACACAGGGACCCTATGGCTACACCTTC
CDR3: CASSYTQGPYGYTF

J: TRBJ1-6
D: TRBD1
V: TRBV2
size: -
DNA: TGTGCCAGCATTGGACAGGGCTCCTATAATTCACCCCTCCACTTT
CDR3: CASIGQGSYNSPLHF

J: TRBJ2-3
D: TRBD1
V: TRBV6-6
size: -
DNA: TGTGCCAGCCTTACCCCAGGGGGCGGGGATACGCAGTATTTT
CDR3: CASLTPGGGDTQYF

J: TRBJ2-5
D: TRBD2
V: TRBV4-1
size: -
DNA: TGCGCCAGCAGTCGGACTAGCGTAGAGACCCAGTACTTC
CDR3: CASSRTSVETQYF

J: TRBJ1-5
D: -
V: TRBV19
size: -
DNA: TGTGCCAGTAGTATTATCCCCTCACAGGGCAATCAGCCCCAGCATTTT
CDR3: CASSIIPSQGNQPQHF

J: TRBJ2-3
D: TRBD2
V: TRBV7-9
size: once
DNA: TGTGCCAGCAGCTTAGGACTAGCGGGGGGGACTGATACGCAGTATTTT
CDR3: CASSLGLAGGTDTQYF

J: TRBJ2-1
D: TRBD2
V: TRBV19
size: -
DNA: TGTGCCAGTAGCCCAGGGAGCGGGGGGCCCGGGGAGCAGTTCTTC
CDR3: CASSPGSGGPGEQFF

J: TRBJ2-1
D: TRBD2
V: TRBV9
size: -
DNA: TGTGCCAGCAGCGTAGGGGGGCGGGGGGAGTACAATGAGCAGTTCTTC
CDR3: CASSVGGRGEYNEQFF

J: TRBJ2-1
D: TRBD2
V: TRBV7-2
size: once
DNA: TGTGCCAGCAGCTTACTCCCACTAGCGGAGTACAATGAGCAGTTCTTC
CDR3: CASSLLPLAEYNEQFF

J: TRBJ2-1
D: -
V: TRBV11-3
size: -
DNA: TGTGCCAGCAGCTTCGCGGGGGCGGGGGATGAGCAGTTCTTC
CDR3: CASSFAGAGDEQFF

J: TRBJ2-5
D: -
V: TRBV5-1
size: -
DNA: TGCGCCAGCAGCTTGACTACATCTACCCAAGAGACCCAGTACTTC
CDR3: CASSLTTSTQETQYF

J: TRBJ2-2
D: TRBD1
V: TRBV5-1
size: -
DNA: TGCGCCAGCAGTCTGAGAGGGGGCATGAACACCGGGGAGCTGTTTTTT
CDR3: CASSLRGGMNTGELFF

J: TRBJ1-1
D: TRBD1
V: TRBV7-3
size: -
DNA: TGTGCCAGCAGCCCTACTAAACGGGACAGGGGGCTCACTGAAGCTTTCTTT
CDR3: CASSPTKRDRGLTEAFF

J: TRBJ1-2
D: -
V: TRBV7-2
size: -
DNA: TGTGCCAGCAGCCCCCAAGGGGGGGTCTATGGCTACACCTTC
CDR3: CASSPQGGVYGYTF

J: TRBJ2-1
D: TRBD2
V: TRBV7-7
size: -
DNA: TGTGCTAGCAGCTTAGCGCCGGCTGGGACTAGCGGATACAATGAGCAGTTCTTC
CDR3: CASSLAPAGTSGYNEQFF